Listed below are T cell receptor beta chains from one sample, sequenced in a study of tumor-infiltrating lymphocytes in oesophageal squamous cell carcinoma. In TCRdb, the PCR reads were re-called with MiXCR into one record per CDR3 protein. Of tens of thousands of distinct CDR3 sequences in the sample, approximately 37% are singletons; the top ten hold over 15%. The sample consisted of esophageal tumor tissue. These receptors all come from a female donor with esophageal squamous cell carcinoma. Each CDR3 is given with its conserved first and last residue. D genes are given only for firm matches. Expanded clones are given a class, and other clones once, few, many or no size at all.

CDR3aa: CASSLIGGSGANVLTF
CDR3nt: TGCGCCAGCAGCTTGATTGGCGGTTCTGGGGCCAACGTCCTGACTTTC
abundance: many
v_gene: TRBV5-1
d_gene: .
j_gene: TRBJ2-6

CDR3aa: CASSYSPDPTNEKLFF
CDR3nt: TGTGCCAGCAGTTACTCACCAGATCCAACTAATGAAAAACTGTTTTTT
abundance: many
v_gene: TRBV6-6
d_gene: .
j_gene: TRBJ1-4

CDR3aa: CASSSPVGHPDYGYTF
CDR3nt: TGTGCCAGCAGTTCCCCCGTAGGACACCCTGACTATGGCTACACCTTC
abundance: many
v_gene: TRBV28
d_gene: .
j_gene: TRBJ1-2

CDR3aa: CASSQEKGGPYEQYF
CDR3nt: TGCGCCAGCAGCCAAGAAAAAGGGGGGCCCTACGAGCAGTACTTC
abundance: few
v_gene: TRBV4-1
d_gene: .
j_gene: TRBJ2-7

CDR3aa: CASSTTGSSNQPQHF
CDR3nt: TGTGCCAGCAGCACGACAGGGTCTAGCAATCAGCCCCAGCATTTT
abundance: few
v_gene: TRBV5-6
d_gene: TRBD1
j_gene: TRBJ1-5

CDR3aa: CASSMEEGTEAFF
CDR3nt: TGTGCCAGTAGTATGGAAGAGGGCACTGAAGCTTTCTTT
abundance: .
v_gene: TRBV19
d_gene: .
j_gene: TRBJ1-1

CDR3aa: CASSPARAPGYEQYF
CDR3nt: TGTGCCAGCAGCCCAGCGCGGGCCCCGGGCTACGAGCAGTACTTC
abundance: few
v_gene: TRBV11-2
d_gene: .
j_gene: TRBJ2-7

CDR3aa: CASSPGDSPLHF
CDR3nt: TGTGCCAGCAGCCCAGGGGACTCACCCCTCCACTTC
abundance: few
v_gene: TRBV7-6
d_gene: .
j_gene: TRBJ2-7

CDR3aa: CASREGGVVSYNEQFF
CDR3nt: TGTGCCAGCAGGGAGGGGGGGGTTGTCTCCTACAATGAGCAGTTCTTC
abundance: .
v_gene: TRBV7-2
d_gene: .
j_gene: TRBJ2-1

CDR3aa: CASSSTTGPGGANVLTF
CDR3nt: TGTGCCAGCAGCTCCACAACCGGGCCCGGGGGGGCCAACGTCCTGACTTTC
abundance: .
v_gene: TRBV11-3
d_gene: .
j_gene: TRBJ2-6

CDR3aa: CASSLNYMNTEAFF
CDR3nt: TGTGCCAGCAGCTTAAATTACATGAACACTGAAGCTTTCTTT
abundance: .
v_gene: TRBV7-3
d_gene: .
j_gene: TRBJ1-1

CDR3aa: CASSLGSAADTQYF
CDR3nt: TGTGCCAGCAGCTTGGGGTCTGCAGCAGATACGCAGTATTTT
abundance: few
v_gene: TRBV7-9
d_gene: .
j_gene: TRBJ2-3

CDR3aa: CASRPTSSTGELFF
CDR3nt: TGTGCCAGCAGACCTACTAGTTCCACCGGGGAGCTGTTTTTT
abundance: many
v_gene: TRBV6-1
d_gene: .
j_gene: TRBJ2-2

CDR3aa: CASSPGTSGTYNEQFF
CDR3nt: TGTGCCAGCAGCCCAGGGACTAGCGGGACATACAATGAGCAGTTCTTC
abundance: many
v_gene: TRBV28
d_gene: TRBD2
j_gene: TRBJ2-1

CDR3aa: CARGTGGWYGYTF
CDR3nt: TGTGCCAGGGGGACAGGGGGGTGGTATGGCTACACCTTC
abundance: .
v_gene: TRBV6-5
d_gene: TRBD1
j_gene: TRBJ1-2

CDR3aa: CASSLVQGTPYNEQFF
CDR3nt: TGTGCCAGCAGCTTAGTCCAAGGGACTCCCTACAATGAGCAGTTCTTC
abundance: few
v_gene: TRBV7-6
d_gene: .
j_gene: TRBJ2-1

CDR3aa: CASTDTYDNEQYF
CDR3nt: TGTGCCAGCACGGACACCTACGACAATGAGCAGTACTTC
abundance: .
v_gene: TRBV27
d_gene: .
j_gene: TRBJ2-7

CDR3aa: CASRVRDRSSSEAFF
CDR3nt: TGTGCCAGCAGGGTACGGGACAGGAGCTCATCGGAAGCTTTCTTT
abundance: .
v_gene: TRBV11-2
d_gene: TRBD1
j_gene: TRBJ1-1

CDR3aa: CASSSSTPAEQYF
CDR3nt: TGTGCCAGCAGTTCCTCGACCCCCGCTGAGCAGTACTTC
abundance: few
v_gene: TRBV2
d_gene: .
j_gene: TRBJ2-4

CDR3aa: CASSLSGTSGKTDTQYF
CDR3nt: TGCGCCAGCAGCTTGTCCGGGACTAGCGGGAAGACAGATACGCAGTATTTT
abundance: .
v_gene: TRBV5-1
d_gene: TRBD2
j_gene: TRBJ2-3

CDR3aa: CASSLDPGPGELFF
CDR3nt: TGTGCCAGCAGCTTAGATCCGGGCCCCGGGGAGCTGTTTTTT
abundance: .
v_gene: TRBV11-2
d_gene: .
j_gene: TRBJ2-2

CDR3aa: CASSLHTVTGELYF
CDR3nt: TGTGCCAGCAGCTTACACACTGTCACCGGGGAGCTGTATTTT
abundance: few
v_gene: TRBV7-6
d_gene: .
j_gene: TRBJ2-3

CDR3aa: CASSPHRGGNTQYF
CDR3nt: TGTGCCAGTAGTCCCCATCGGGGCGGGAATACGCAGTATTTT
abundance: .
v_gene: TRBV19
d_gene: .
j_gene: TRBJ2-3

CDR3aa: CASSLVTTSDQETQYF
CDR3nt: TGTGCCAGCAGCTTAGTGACGACTAGCGACCAAGAGACCCAGTACTTC
abundance: many
v_gene: TRBV7-9
d_gene: TRBD2
j_gene: TRBJ2-5

CDR3aa: CASSRTGLSTDTQYF
CDR3nt: TGTGCCAGTAGTAGGACAGGGTTGAGCACAGATACGCAGTATTTT
abundance: many
v_gene: TRBV19
d_gene: TRBD1
j_gene: TRBJ2-3

CDR3aa: CASRPTGASGANVLTF
CDR3nt: TGTGCCAGCAGACCTACAGGCGCCTCTGGGGCCAACGTCCTGACTTTC
abundance: many
v_gene: TRBV5-8
d_gene: .
j_gene: TRBJ2-6

CDR3aa: CASSERMNTEAFF
CDR3nt: TGTGCCAGCAGTGAAAGGATGAACACTGAAGCTTTCTTT
abundance: .
v_gene: TRBV2
d_gene: .
j_gene: TRBJ1-1

CDR3aa: CASSLYPSGSSYNEQFF
CDR3nt: TGTGCCAGCAGTTTATATCCAAGCGGTAGCTCCTACAATGAGCAGTTCTTC
abundance: medium-sized
v_gene: TRBV28
d_gene: .
j_gene: TRBJ2-1

CDR3aa: CASSLGIAGELFF
CDR3nt: TGTGCCAGCAGCTTAGGGATAGCCGGGGAGCTGTTTTTT
abundance: many
v_gene: TRBV7-6
d_gene: .
j_gene: TRBJ2-2

CDR3aa: CASSPNTEAFF
CDR3nt: TGTGCCAGCTCACCAAACACTGAAGCTTTCTTT
abundance: many
v_gene: TRBV18
d_gene: .
j_gene: TRBJ1-1

CDR3aa: CASSYTQGLGNTIYF
CDR3nt: TGTGCCAGCAGTTACACACAGGGGCTCGGAAACACCATATATTTT
abundance: many
v_gene: TRBV6-6
d_gene: TRBD1
j_gene: TRBJ1-3

CDR3aa: CASSPVGTANYGYTF
CDR3nt: TGTGCCAGCAGCCCGGTCGGGACAGCTAACTATGGCTACACCTTC
abundance: .
v_gene: TRBV11-2
d_gene: TRBD1
j_gene: TRBJ1-2

CDR3aa: CASRPGTSNEQYF
CDR3nt: TGTGCCAGCAGGCCAGGGACTAGCAATGAGCAGTACTTC
abundance: many
v_gene: TRBV7-8
d_gene: TRBD2
j_gene: TRBJ2-5

CDR3aa: CASSLKGQSYEQYF
CDR3nt: TGTGCCAGCAGCCTAAAGGGACAGTCCTACGAGCAGTACTTC
abundance: many
v_gene: TRBV6-1
d_gene: TRBD1
j_gene: TRBJ2-7

CDR3aa: CASSLQGFTYEQYF
CDR3nt: TGTGCCAGCAGCTTACAGGGTTTCACCTACGAGCAGTACTTC
abundance: many
v_gene: TRBV5-6
d_gene: .
j_gene: TRBJ2-7

CDR3aa: CASSTTSGALVTQFF
CDR3nt: TGTGCCAGCAGCACTACTAGCGGGGCGCTTGTGACCCAGTTCTTC
abundance: .
v_gene: TRBV7-2
d_gene: TRBD2
j_gene: TRBJ2-1

CDR3aa: CASSLGTGESNQPQHF
CDR3nt: TGTGCCAGCAGCCTAGGGACAGGAGAAAGCAATCAGCCCCAGCATTTT
abundance: many
v_gene: TRBV5-6
d_gene: TRBD1
j_gene: TRBJ1-5

CDR3aa: CASSQEAGGPYNEQFF
CDR3nt: TGCGCCAGCAGCCAAGAGGCGGGAGGGCCTTATAATGAGCAGTTCTTC
abundance: many
v_gene: TRBV4-1
d_gene: TRBD2
j_gene: TRBJ2-1